Following are 29 T cell receptor beta chains from one sample sequenced in a study of regulatory T cells in long-lasting Graves disease. Time point specified: persistent/refractory GD, antithyroid drugs over 5 years with positive TRAb. PBMCs provided the RNA from which the TCR library was made. TCR beta libraries were built with iRepertoire HTBI primers and Arm-PCR of CDR3 regions. TCRdb analysed the multiplex PCR reads with MiXCR anew, one entry per CDR3 protein. The data show 350,000 to 450,000 distinct CDR3 sequences, roughly 20% seen once. This material consisted of peripheral blood mononuclear cells (PBMCs), taken when the disease was refractory, from a patient treated with antithyroid drugs. These receptors were collected from a female donor with Graves disease.

This clonotype has just a few counts. The chain combines TRBV12-3 or TRBV12-4 with TRBJ2-6; D is uncertain. This CDR3 spans 15 amino acids. V lost 5 bases and J 0 bases, leaving 8 bases between the germline ends. CDR3 region: CASSGVISGANVLTF. The CDR3 DNA is TGTGCCAGCAGTGGGGTAATCTCTGGGGCCAACGTCCTGACTTTC.

This clonotype was seen a single time. This chain joins TRBV20-1 and TRBJ2-5; 9 bases map to TRBD2. V shed 6 bases and J 5 bases; nucleotides not matched to a gene: 10. Germline assignment: CDR1 DFQATT and CDR2 SNEGSKA (reference sequence). CDR3 length equals 14 residues. This CDR3 reads CSANSGSPGETQYF. The CDR3 nucleotides read TGCAGTGCAAATAGCGGGAGCCCAGGGGAGACCCAGTACTTC.

This rearrangement joins TRBV29-1 to TRBJ1-2; D possibly corresponds to TRBD1 (5 bases). This CDR3 has 11 residues. The germline CDR1 and CDR2 sequences are SQVTM and ANQGSEA. Trimming removed 3 bases at V and 6 bases at J, with 8 bases between. CDR3 residues: CSVEGVDGYTF. CDR3 nucleotide sequence: TGCAGCGTTGAGGGGGTCGATGGCTACACCTTC.

This clonotype was seen at least ten times. The chain is built from TRBV28 and TRBJ2-3, with D possibly matching TRBD1 (6 bases). V lost 6 bases and J 2 bases, leaving 15 bases between the germline ends. The CDR3 is 15 residues long. From germline, CDR1 is MDHEN and CDR2 SYDVKM. CDR3 amino acids: CASRTTGLHTDTQYF. The CDR3, as DNA: TGTGCCAGCAGAACCACAGGGCTTCACACAGATACGCAGTATTTT.

As DNA, the CDR3 is TGTGCCAGCAGCGAGAGGGACAGGGGGGGATACGAGCAGTACTTC. Its protein is CASSERDRGGYEQYF. The chain employs TRBV7-2 and TRBJ2-5; 11 positions agree with TRBD1. The J call is uncertain, as TRBJ2-7 better fits the DNA end. Per germline, CDR1 SGHTA and CDR2 FQGNSA. The CDR3 extends over 15 amino acids.

This clonotype was found a few times. This chain connects TRBV7-2 to TRBJ2-1; D may correspond to TRBD1 or TRBD2 (7 bases each). This CDR3 has 16 amino acids. Trimming removed 3 bases from V and 9 bases from J, with 21 bases in between. CDR1 SGHTA and CDR2 FQGNSA come from the germline V gene. The CDR3 loop is CASSFEVAGEGAEQFF. CDR3 in DNA: TGTGCCAGCAGCTTCGAGGTTGCGGGGGAGGGGGCTGAGCAGTTCTTC.

In this sample, this clonotype turned up many times. The rearrangement joins TRBV6-1 to TRBJ2-5; D is undetermined. In germline, CDR1 is MNHNS, CDR2 SASEGT. V gave up 7 bases and J gave up 5 bases, with 8 bases separating them. This CDR3 contains 11 residues. This CDR3 reads CASTHGETQYF. The CDR3 coding sequence is TGTGCCAGCACCCACGGGGAGACCCAGTACTTC.

V usage is TRBV30 and J usage is TRBJ1-4; D possibly corresponds to TRBD1 (6 bases). Trimming took 4 bases from V and 5 from J, leaving 11 bases between them. The CDR3 sequence is 13 residues long. Per germline, CDR1 GTSNPN and CDR2 SVGIG (reference sequence). CDR3 amino acids: CAWKGVGNEKLFF. Written as DNA, the CDR3 is TGTGCCTGGAAGGGGGTTGGAAATGAAAAACTGTTTTTT.

The chain carries TRBV28 and TRBJ2-3, with D possibly TRBD2 on 6 matching bases. CDR1 is MDHEN, CDR2 SYDVKM, per germline. Between the trimmed V and J ends, which lost 5 bases and 2 bases, there was a span of 11 bases. The CDR3 runs to 14 residues. For the CDR3, the DNA is TGTGCCAGCAGTCCAGAGGACTACACAGATACGCAGTATTTT. It yields the protein CASSPEDYTDTQYF.

The sample holds many counts of this clonotype. This chain connects TRBV4-1 to TRBJ2-5, with TRBD2 identical over 14 bases. Per germline, CDR1 MGHRA and CDR2 YSYEKL. The CDR3 loop spans 16 amino acids. V shed 4 bases, J shed 4 bases, and the junction held 5 bases outside the gene matches. The CDR3 protein is CASSPRLAGGGETQYF. The CDR3, as DNA: TGCGCCAGCAGCCCTCGACTAGCGGGAGGGGGAGAGACCCAGTACTTC.

This clonotype has at least ten counts. This chain uses TRBV6-1 with TRBJ1-1, with 8 nucleotides matching TRBD1. The CDR3 spans 20 residues. CDR1 and CDR2 from the germline V gene are MNHNS and SASEGT. The ends lost 5 bases at V and 0 bases at J; junction bases unmatched: 20. The CDR3 region is CASSPSSRGTGPGMNTEAFF. In DNA, the CDR3 is TGTGCCAGCAGTCCTAGTTCTCGGGGGACAGGACCGGGAATGAACACTGAAGCTTTCTTT.

This clonotype was counted many times. The chain is built from TRBV20-1 and TRBJ1-6; weak D call: TRBD1 (5 bases). V was clipped by 5 bases and J by 0 bases, with 8 bases between them. CDR3 size: 14 residues. The germline CDR1 and CDR2 sequences are DFQATT and SNEGSKA (reference sequence). The CDR3 spells CSAPQGSYNSPLHF. CDR3 DNA sequence: TGCAGTGCTCCCCAGGGCTCCTATAATTCACCCCTCCACTTT.

Points on this clonotype: A read error may explain this, as a much larger clone is one base away. The chain combines TRBV6-1 with TRBJ1-1, with a possible D match to TRBD1 (5 bases). V lost 8 bases, J lost 2 bases, and 12 bases lay in between. The length of the CDR3 is 13 residues. Germline loops: CDR1 MNHNS, CDR2 SASEGT. For the CDR3, the DNA is TGTGCCAGCCGCGGCAGGGCCAACACTGAAGCTTTCTTT. This encodes CASRGRANTEAFF.

This clonotype came up a few times. CDR3 in DNA: TGTGCCAGCAGTTACGGGCGGGGGGAGAATCAGCCCCAGCATTTT. Translated: CASSYGRGENQPQHF. This chain connects TRBV6-1 to TRBJ1-5; D perhaps matches TRBD1 (5 bases). In germline, CDR1 is MNHNS, CDR2 SASEGT. Trimming stripped 5 bases from V and 4 bases from J, with 15 bases between. This CDR3 is 15 amino acids long.

This clonotype was observed at least ten times. The CDR3 loop reads CASSQETGWSTEAFF. CDR3 in DNA: TGTGCCAGCAGCCAAGAAACAGGGTGGAGCACTGAAGCTTTCTTT. V usage is TRBV3-1 and J usage is TRBJ1-1; tentative D call: TRBD1 (6 bases). The CDR3 has 15 residues. The germline V gene encodes CDR1 LGHDT and CDR2 YNNKEL (reference sequence). V was shortened by 0 bases and J by 4 bases, with 12 bases between the two germline ends.

The sample holds many counts of this clonotype. The chain combines TRBV11-2 with TRBJ1-2; 9 bases agree with TRBD1. Germline lookup yields CDR1 SGHAT and CDR2 FQNNGV. The CDR3 loop spans 14 amino acids. V lost 5 bases to trimming and J lost 2 bases; unmatched junction nucleotides: 3. The CDR3 sequence is CASSPDRGNYGYTF. The CDR3, as DNA: TGTGCCAGCAGCCCGGACAGGGGAAACTATGGCTACACCTTC. The entire variable domain, with the rest obtained from reference TRBV11-2 and TRBJ1-2, is as follows: EAGVAQSPRYKIIEKRQSVAFWCNPISGHATLYWYQQILGQGPKLLIQFQNNGVVDDSQLPKDRFSAERLKGVDSTLKIQPAKLEDSAVYLCASSPDRGNYGYTFGSGTRLTVV.

This clonotype was observed a handful of times. The rearrangement joins TRBV30 to TRBJ1-1; TRBD1 is a possible D gene (5 bases). CDR3 size: 16 residues. Looked up from germline, CDR1 is GTSNPN and CDR2 is SVGIG (reference sequence). V lost 1 base and J 0 bases, leaving 15 bases between the germline ends. The CDR3, as DNA: TGTGCCTGGAGTGGGGGGGAGGGACGGATGAACACTGAAGCTTTCTTT. Translation gives CAWSGGEGRMNTEAFF.

At least ten counts were recorded for this clonotype. This rearrangement joins TRBV6-2 or TRBV6-3 to TRBJ2-7; D is uncertain. V lost 9 bases to trimming and J lost 4 bases, with 13 bases between them. CDR3 length: 12 residues. CDR1 is MNHEY and CDR2 is SVGEGT in the germline V gene. Written as DNA, the CDR3 is TGTGCCAGTCACTCCGTGAGTTACGAGCAGTACTTC. Translated, it gives CASHSVSYEQYF.

This clonotype was detected ten times or more. The chain joins TRBV18 to TRBJ2-5; the D is unclear. The CDR3 runs to 13 residues. V lost 3 bases and J lost 5, with 10 bases in between. In germline, CDR1 is KGHSH, CDR2 LQKENI. The CDR3 region has the DNA TGTGCCAGCTCACCCTTGGCACGGGAGACCCAGTACTTC. It codes for CASSPLARETQYF.

This clonotype was seen ten or more times. The chain uses TRBV2 and TRBJ1-5, with D perhaps matching TRBD1 (5 bases). The CDR3 sequence is 12 residues long. V was clipped by 1 base and J by 15 bases, with 13 bases between them. Germline CDR1 and CDR2: SNHLY and FYNNEI. This CDR3 is CASSEDPPGMHF. CDR3 nucleotide sequence: TGTGCCAGCAGTGAAGATCCGCCAGGGATGCATTTT.

This chain's CDR3 is CSARSGTSGTLGGTDTQYF. CDR3 nucleotide sequence: TGCAGTGCTAGGTCCGGGACTAGCGGGACTCTTGGAGGGACAGATACGCAGTATTTT. This sequence joins TRBV20-1 and TRBJ2-3; TRBD2 aligns across 13 bases. V was clipped by 3 bases and J by 3 bases; unmatched bases: 15. CDR3 length: 19 amino acids. The germline gives CDR1 DFQATT, CDR2 SNEGSKA (reference sequence).

The J gene is TRBJ1-1, the V gene TRBV6-2 or TRBV6-3; perhaps TRBD1 as D (6 bases). Trimming left V 5 bases short and J 10 bases short, with 14 bases between. Germline V lookup: CDR1 MNHEY, CDR2 SVGEGT. CDR3 size: 12 residues. The CDR3 nucleotides are TGTGCCAGCAGTAACAGGGTTCTGCGAGCTTTCTTT. This gives the protein CASSNRVLRAFF.

V is TRBV7-9 and J is TRBJ2-7, with D possibly TRBD1 on 6 matching bases. The CDR3 consists of 16 residues. Trimming pared 5 bases from V and 3 bases from J, leaving 20 bases between. The germline V gene has CDR1 SEHNR and CDR2 FQNEAQ (reference sequence). The chain's CDR3 is CASSGRDNGANYEQYF. CDR3 sequence (DNA): TGTGCCAGCAGCGGTCGGGACAATGGGGCCAACTACGAGCAGTACTTC. The variable domain in full, with the rest retrieved from reference TRBV7-9 and TRBJ2-7, is DTGVSQNPRHKITKRGQNVTFRCDPISEHNRLYWYRQTLGQGPEFLTYFQNEAQLEKSRLLSDRFSAERPKGSFSTLEIQRTEQGDSAMYLCASSGRDNGANYEQYFGPGTRLTVT.

This clonotype occurred many times. The CDR3 coding sequence is TGTGCCAGCAGTTTAAGGGGGGCGGATACTGAAGCTTTCTTT. This encodes CASSLRGADTEAFF. The chain joins TRBV12-3 or TRBV12-4 to TRBJ1-1, with a weak D call TRBD1 (6 bases). The CDR3 is 14 residues long. V lost 2 bases and J lost 5, with 12 bases in between.

The V call is TRBV4-3, the J call TRBJ2-7, with D perhaps assigned TRBD1 or TRBD2 (6 bases each). Germline lookup yields CDR1 LGHNA and CDR2 YSLEER. This CDR3 is 13 amino acids long. The V end lost 1 base, the J end lost 6 bases, and 10 bases lay between the germline ends. CDR3 DNA: TGCGCCAGCAGCCAAGCCAGGGGAGGCGAGCAGTACTTC. It encodes CASSQARGGEQYF.

This clonotype was picked up many times. V usage is TRBV29-1 and J usage is TRBJ1-2; D is undetermined. This CDR3 contains 13 residues. Germline loops: CDR1 SQVTM, CDR2 ANQGSEA. Trimming removed 4 bases from V and 0 bases from J, with 9 bases in between. The CDR3 sequence: CSVGRSANYGYTF. For the CDR3, the DNA is TGCAGCGTTGGGCGATCGGCTAACTATGGCTACACCTTC. The whole variable domain, remainder taken from reference TRBV29-1 and TRBJ1-2, is SAVISQKPSRDICQRGTSLTIQCQVDSQVTMMFWYRQQPGQSLTLIATANQGSEATYESGFVIDKFPISRPNLTFSTLTVSNMSPEDSSIYLCSVGRSANYGYTFGSGTRLTVV.

This chain links TRBV6-1 with TRBJ2-1; no reliable D call. V was trimmed by 6 bases and J by 0 bases, leaving 9 bases between them. CDR1 is MNHNS, CDR2 SASEGT, per germline. The CDR3 sequence is 14 residues long. In DNA, the CDR3 is TGTGCCAGCAGCGGCCCCAGCTCCTACAATGAGCAGTTCTTC. It specifies CASSGPSSYNEQFF.

This clonotype was detected ten times or more. The rearrangement uses TRBV11-2 and TRBJ1-1; D is unresolved. The CDR3 spans 14 residues. Germline values: CDR1 SGHAT, CDR2 FQNNGV. Trimming left V 3 bases short and J 4 bases short, with 12 bases between. CDR3 in amino acids: CASSFRELRTEAFF. For the CDR3, the DNA is TGTGCCAGCAGCTTCCGGGAATTACGCACTGAAGCTTTCTTT.

The CDR3 spells CASKRLAGGHYQETQYF. In nucleotides, the CDR3 is TGTGCCAGCAAGAGACTAGCGGGAGGGCATTACCAAGAGACCCAGTACTTC. The rearrangement links TRBV6-1 to TRBJ2-5; 14 bases fit TRBD2. V shed 7 bases, J shed 0 bases, and the junction held 7 bases outside the gene matches. Germline V gives CDR1 MNHNS, CDR2 SASEGT. This CDR3 has 17 residues.